The 5 T cell receptor beta chains presented below share a single source sample, sequenced in a study of T cells in women clearing cervical HPV infection (dated 2018 in TCRdb). Library generation was performed with the immunoSEQ multiplex PCR assay. TCRdb holds this immuneACCESS table with in-frame rearrangements only. Some clones are missing; in checked studies, unresolved V genes explain under half, and the rest has no known cause. The table for this sample lists about 30,000 clones. About 6.4% of the sample goes to the ten largest clones. The specimen sequenced was blood buffy coat. All receptors derive from a woman aged 18-70 years with a cervical HPV16 infection that either progressed to CIN3+ or cleared (not recorded which).

Points on this clone: The sequenced fragment ends 3 residues before the CDR3 boundary, so the rest is inferred from the germline J gene. The chain carries TRBV20-1 and TRBJ2-5; the D is unclear. Germline assignment: CDR1 DFQATT and CDR2 SNEGSKA (reference sequence). Trimming took 0 bases from V and 5 from J, leaving 16 bases between them. The CDR3 covers 15 residues. The CDR3 here is CSARDVTAPKETQYF. The DNA read from the CDR3 is TGCAGTGCTAGAGATGTTACAGCTCCGAAGGAGACC.

With regard to this clone: Sequencing ends 3 residues short of the CDR3 end; the germline J gene provides the rest. V is TRBV5-6 and J is TRBJ1-1, with 9 bases matching TRBD1. CDR1 and CDR2 from the germline V gene are SGHDT and YYEEEE. V trimming: 6 bases; J trimming: 5 bases; junction bases outside the gene matches: 8. This CDR3 comprises 14 residues. CDR3 region: CASIKGTGKTEAFF. The sequenced CDR3 bases are TGTGCCAGCATCAAGGGGACAGGGAAGACTGAA.

As for this clone: The read ends 3 residues before the CDR3 terminus; that terminus is restored from the germline J gene. The chain links TRBV18 to TRBJ1-2; D not resolved. This CDR3 has 13 residues. Trimming pared 2 bases from V and 4 bases from J, leaving 8 bases between. The germline CDR1 and CDR2 sequences are KGHSH and LQKENI. CDR3: CASSPEGSYGYTF. The CDR3 DNA, read in part, is TGTGCCAGCTCACCAGAGGGCAGCTATGGC.

Regarding this clone: The CDR3 end lies 3 residues beyond the end of the read and is filled in from the germline J gene. The rearrangement uses TRBV20-1 and TRBJ1-1, with TRBD1 matching 8 bases. The ends lost 0 bases at V and 4 bases at J; junction bases unmatched: 7. The length of the CDR3 is 15 residues. Germline assignment: CDR1 DFQATT and CDR2 SNEGSKA (reference sequence). CDR3 bases read: TGCAGTGCTAGAGATAGGACAGGGCGGGGCACTGAA. Protein: CSARDRTGRGTE. Given in full, the CDR3 is CSARDRTGRGTEAFF.

In regard to this clone: The observed sequence ends 3 residues before the CDR3 terminus, with the missing tail filled in from the germline J gene. The chain has TRBV11-2 and TRBJ1-2, with 9 bases lining up with TRBD1. The CDR3 contains 15 residues. Germline CDR1 is SGHAT and CDR2 is FQNNGV. The V gene end was trimmed by 3 bases and the J gene end by 7 bases; junction bases not matched to a gene: 9. CDR3 DNA, as far as it was read: TGTGCCAGCAGCTTTGGCCAGGTGACAGGGGGTGGC. Its translation is CASSFGQVTGGG. The complete CDR3 reads CASSFGQVTGGGYTF.